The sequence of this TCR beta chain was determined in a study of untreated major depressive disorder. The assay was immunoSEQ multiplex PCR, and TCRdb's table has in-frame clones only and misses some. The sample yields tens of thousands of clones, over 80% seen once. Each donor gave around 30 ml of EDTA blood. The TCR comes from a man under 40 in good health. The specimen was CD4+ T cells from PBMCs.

This CDR3 reads CASSQATDHSYEQYF. Written as DNA, the CDR3 is TGCGCCAGCAGCCAAGCAACGGACCACTCCTACGAGCAGTACTTC. The chain links TRBV4-1 to TRBJ2-7; D is ambiguous. Germline CDR1 MGHRA, CDR2 YSYEKL. The CDR3 contains 15 residues. Deletions cut 1 base from V and 0 bases from J, with 10 bases between.